This TCR beta chain emerged from a study of OX40 agonist ivuxolimab in advanced cancers. Study-level background: Patients were treated with intravenous ivuxolimab, dosed at 0.01 to 10 mg/kg and infused every 2 weeks. A history of anti-PD-1, anti-PD-L1 or anti-CTLA-4 therapy was acceptable, and 30% to 45% had some. Patients were roughly 87% male with ages about 20 to 79, mean about 60.

TCRdb keeps only in-frame clones here, not all; method: immunoSEQ multiplex PCR. Among fewer than 85,000 clones listed, about 82% were seen once. Notes on this clone: Its antigen is unknown.

V gave up 5 bases and J gave up 5 bases; unmatched junction bases: 9. The CDR3 is made up of 15 amino acids. Germline CDR1 MNHEY, CDR2 SVGAGI. Notes on the study in general: The average count of expanded clones was higher among CD8+ T cells than among CD4+.

The genes are TRBV6-5 and TRBJ2-5; 9 positions match TRBD2. This receptor was taken from an adult with an advanced solid tumor such as melanoma, head and neck, liver or kidney cancer. The sample was CD4+ or CD8+ T cells sorted from blood, taken in a trial of the OX40 agonist ivuxolimab. CDR3 protein: CASSPGLASRETQYF. The CDR3 nucleotides read TGTGCCAGCAGTCCGGGACTAGCCTCTCGGGAGACCCAGTACTTC.